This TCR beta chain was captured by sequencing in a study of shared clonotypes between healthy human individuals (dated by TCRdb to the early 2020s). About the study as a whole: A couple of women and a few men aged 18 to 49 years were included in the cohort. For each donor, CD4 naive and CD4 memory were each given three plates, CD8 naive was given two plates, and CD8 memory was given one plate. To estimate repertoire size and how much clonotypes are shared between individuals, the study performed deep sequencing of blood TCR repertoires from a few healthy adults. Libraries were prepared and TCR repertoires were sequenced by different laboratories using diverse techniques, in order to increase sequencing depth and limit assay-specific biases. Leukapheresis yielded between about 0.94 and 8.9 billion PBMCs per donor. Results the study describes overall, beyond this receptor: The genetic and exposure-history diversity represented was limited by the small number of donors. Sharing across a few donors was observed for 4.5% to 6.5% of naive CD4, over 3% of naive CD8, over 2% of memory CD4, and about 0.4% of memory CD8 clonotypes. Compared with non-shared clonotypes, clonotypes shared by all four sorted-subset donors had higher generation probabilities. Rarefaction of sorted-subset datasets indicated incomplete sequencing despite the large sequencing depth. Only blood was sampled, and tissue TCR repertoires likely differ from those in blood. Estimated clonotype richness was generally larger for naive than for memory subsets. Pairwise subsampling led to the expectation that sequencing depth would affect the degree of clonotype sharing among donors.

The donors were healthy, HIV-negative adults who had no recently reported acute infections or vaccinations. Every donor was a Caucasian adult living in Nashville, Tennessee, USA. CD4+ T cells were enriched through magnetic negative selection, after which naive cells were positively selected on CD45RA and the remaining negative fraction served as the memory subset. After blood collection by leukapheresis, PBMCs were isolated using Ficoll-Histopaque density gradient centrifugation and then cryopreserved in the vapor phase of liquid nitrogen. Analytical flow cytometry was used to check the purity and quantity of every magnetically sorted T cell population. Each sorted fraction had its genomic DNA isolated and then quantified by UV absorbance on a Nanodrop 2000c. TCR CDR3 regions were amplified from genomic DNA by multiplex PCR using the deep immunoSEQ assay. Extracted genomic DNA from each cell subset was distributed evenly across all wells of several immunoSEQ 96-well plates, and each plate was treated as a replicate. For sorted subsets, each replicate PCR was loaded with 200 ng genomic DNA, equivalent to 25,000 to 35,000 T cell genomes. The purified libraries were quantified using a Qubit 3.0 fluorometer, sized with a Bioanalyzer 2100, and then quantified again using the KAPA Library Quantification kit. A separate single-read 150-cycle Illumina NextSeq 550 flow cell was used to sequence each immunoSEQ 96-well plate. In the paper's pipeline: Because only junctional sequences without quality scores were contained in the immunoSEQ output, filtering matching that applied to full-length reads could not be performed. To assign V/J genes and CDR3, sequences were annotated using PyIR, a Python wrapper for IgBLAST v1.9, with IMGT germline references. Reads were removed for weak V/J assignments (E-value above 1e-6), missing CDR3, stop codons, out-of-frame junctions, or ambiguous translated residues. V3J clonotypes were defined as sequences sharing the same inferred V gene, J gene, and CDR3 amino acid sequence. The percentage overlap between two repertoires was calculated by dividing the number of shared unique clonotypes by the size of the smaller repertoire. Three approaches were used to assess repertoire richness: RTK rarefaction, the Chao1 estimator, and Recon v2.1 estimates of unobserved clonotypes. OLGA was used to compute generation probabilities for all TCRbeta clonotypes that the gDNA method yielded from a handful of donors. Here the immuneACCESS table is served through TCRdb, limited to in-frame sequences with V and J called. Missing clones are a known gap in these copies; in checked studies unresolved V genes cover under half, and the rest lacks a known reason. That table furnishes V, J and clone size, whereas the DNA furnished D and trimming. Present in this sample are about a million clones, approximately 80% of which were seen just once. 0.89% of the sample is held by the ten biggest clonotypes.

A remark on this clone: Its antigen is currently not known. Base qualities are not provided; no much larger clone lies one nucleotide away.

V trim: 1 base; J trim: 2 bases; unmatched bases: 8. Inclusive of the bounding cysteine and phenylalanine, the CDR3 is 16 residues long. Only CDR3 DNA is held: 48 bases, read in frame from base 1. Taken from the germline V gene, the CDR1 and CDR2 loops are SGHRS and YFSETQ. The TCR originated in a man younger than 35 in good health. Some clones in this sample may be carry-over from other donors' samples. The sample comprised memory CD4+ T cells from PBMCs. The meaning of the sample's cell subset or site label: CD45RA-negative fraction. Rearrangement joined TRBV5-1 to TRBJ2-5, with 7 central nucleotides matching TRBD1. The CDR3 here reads CASSLFLGDSQETQYF. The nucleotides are TGCGCCAGCAGCTTGTTTCTAGGGGACAGTCAAGAGACCCAGTACTTC.